The rows below give T cell receptor beta chains drawn from one sample of a study of blood T cell repertoires in COVID-19. Libraries were prepared by immunoSEQ multiplex PCR; TCRdb keeps only in-frame clonotypes and omits some of them. The sample contains more than 150,000 clones, over 75% of which appear only once. Sample: peripheral blood. The receptors were sampled from a man between 65 and 80 years old who had recovered from COVID-19. The conserved cysteine and the conserved F or W are not part of the CDR3 here.

TRBV28	TRBJ1-2	ASSLAGTPAYGYT
TRBV27	TRBJ2-7	ASTFNPSGSYEQY
TRBV9	TRBJ2-1	ASSGPLGRGPTKNYNEQF
TRBV5-8	TRBJ2-2	ASSLVLRNTGELF
TRBV5-1	TRBJ2-7	ASSLAYASGQGYEQY
TRBV7-3	TRBJ2-7	ARYTGTGLAGEVSYEQY
TRBV4-2	TRBJ2-3	ASSQDRTDTQY
TRBV7-6	TRBJ1-6	ASSSKDAGEGTYNSPLH
TRBV13	TRBJ2-1	ASSFPSFGDYNEQF
TRBV19	TRBJ1-6	ASSMYSGVMDNSPLH
TRBV7-2	TRBJ2-1	ASSSQAGGGYNEQF
TRBV6-2/TRBV6-3	TRBJ1-1	ASSRTGGNTEAF
TRBV29-1	TRBJ1-3	SVGGEVGGDPLSGNTIY
TRBV18	TRBJ2-1	ASSPPYPPSGRAAYNEQF
TRBV7-2	TRBJ2-1	ASRKTSGGSYNEQF
TRBV6-5	TRBJ2-7	ASSFYERTYEQY
TRBV7-9	TRBJ1-1	ASSLTGARNTEAF
TRBV19	TRBJ2-2	ASSRGLAGNKANTGELF
TRBV4-2	TRBJ2-2	ASSQESTSGRYTGELF
TRBV21-1	TRBJ1-6	ASSKDQSYNSPLH
TRBV4-1	TRBJ2-7	ASSQRLAGSYEQY
TRBV5-1	TRBJ2-2	ASSLDSANSGELF
TRBV6-9	TRBJ2-2	ASGTGTSGRTNTGELF
TRBV3-1/TRBV3-2	TRBJ2-5	ASSHNAGGETQY
TRBV2	TRBJ1-5	ASTRTGSNQPQH
TRBV19	TRBJ2-2	ASSRLAGGPNTGELF
TRBV12-3/TRBV12-4	TRBJ1-5	ASSFVDQPQH
TRBV7-3	TRBJ2-7	ASSLSGGRGEQY
TRBV6-6	TRBJ1-2	ASSPTGDGYT
TRBV5-5	TRBJ1-5	ASSGTAVSNQPQH
TRBV4-1	TRBJ1-2	ASSQDPGQNYGYT
TRBV28	TRBJ2-1	ASSPLNRPLADEQF
TRBV6-5	TRBJ1-5	ASSPGQVSNQPQH
TRBV7-9	TRBJ2-3	ASSKTSGADTQY
TRBV11-2	TRBJ2-3	ASSSLGSGRLVDTQY
TRBV7-8	TRBJ1-6	ASSLESRVMASPLH
TRBV9	TRBJ2-1	ASSVDRRGHEQF
TRBV28	TRBJ1-2	ASSSAGTDNYGYT
TRBV7-9	TRBJ1-1	ASSLAGGIAEAF
TRBV6-5	TRBJ1-3	ASGGQGGNTIY
TRBV2	TRBJ1-2	ASTSTRQGDYGYT
TRBV7-9	TRBJ2-1	ASSLAGVGNEQF
TRBV20-1	TRBJ1-1	SASPPRSHTEAF
TRBV28	TRBJ1-1	ASREQALSEAF
TRBV19	TRBJ2-2	ASSPGTGATGELF
TRBV19	TRBJ1-4	ASSTNSGATNEKLF
TRBV9	TRBJ2-5	ASSPNDREETQY
TRBV18	TRBJ2-7	ASSPLRQANGLAGTYEQY
TRBV6-5	TRBJ2-7	ASSSGTGGPQY
TRBV7-2	TRBJ2-3	ASSFSGSPDTQY